This T cell receptor (beta chain) was recovered during a study of blood T cells in healthy people across ages (dated by TCRdb to between 2014 and 2017). Notes on the research overall: In model experiments, template switching captured roughly one uniquely barcoded TCR beta cDNA molecule for every two T cells. To track age-related changes in TCR beta repertoire diversity, the study relied on deep sequencing normalized with unique cDNA molecular identifiers. Four age groups were formed from the donors: young (average 16 years), middle-aged (around 37), aged (roughly 58) and long-lived (roughly 81). To avoid experimental bias, donors of different ages were spread randomly across the sequencing lanes. Using the same blood draw, the study looked at two additional independent replicas of 1 million unique cDNA reads for two donors, one aged 18 to 29 and the other aged 80 or older.

Its CDR3 holds 11 amino acids, cysteine through phenylalanine. Only the CDR3 DNA stays, 33 bases, in frame from base 1. The CDR1 and CDR2 encoded by the germline V gene are MNHEY and SVGEGT. The junction shows trimming of 2 bases on V and 7 bases on J, plus 3 bases between the germline ends. Paper-wide results and their limitations: The long-lived group showed more naive CD4+ T cells, fewer expanded clones and increased TCR diversity than the aged group, suggesting age selection. The percentage of naive T cells measured by flow cytometry correlated strongly with observed TCR beta diversity. Estimates of total diversity from one million sequenced T cells were regarded as lower bounds and underestimates. Observed TCR beta diversity per million T cells fell roughly linearly with age, and a significant reduction was already apparent by age around 40. Bulk unsorted PBMC profiling prevented conclusive comparison of naive and antigen-experienced compartments. Because the CMV infection status of the donors was unknown, age-related changes in expanded clonotypes may potentially have been confounded.

This clonotype was detected a few times. The antigen it recognizes is unknown. Base qualities are not provided; no much larger clone lies one nucleotide away. The roughly 39 donors, aged about 6 to 95 years, were systemically healthy Caucasian individuals from Russia. Around 9.7 milliliters of peripheral blood were collected from each donor into EDTA-treated Vacutainer tubes. PBMCs were isolated by Ficoll-Paque density-gradient centrifugation, with at least 7 million obtained per sample. Trizol reagent was used to extract total RNA from the PBMCs, yielding at least 5 micrograms per sample. Naive CD45RAhigh/CD27high T cell percentages were measured by flow cytometry on a PBMC aliquot from every donor. Library creation used 5' RACE. Data came from an Illumina HiSeq 2500. The second PCR ran for roughly 7 to 11 cycles and used a J-beta primer mix along with a sample-barcoded 5' primer. Each TCR beta cDNA molecule received a unique molecular identifier from a template-switch 5' adaptor carrying 12 random nucleotides. Each sample yielded at least 3 million CDR3-containing paired-end reads. All of the RNA was converted into first-strand cDNA using the Mint cDNA synthesis kit, with a TRBC-specific oligonucleotide serving as the primer. Following uracil-DNA glycosylase treatment, all cDNA underwent a first 18-cycle PCR with the universal primers M1SS and BC2_uni_R. The authors processed their data as follows. For normalization, 1 million high-quality reads were randomly selected from each sample, with every read carrying a distinct molecular identifier. Reads with shared molecular identifiers were discarded instead of being binned into consensus sequences. MiTCR, with a Q25 quality threshold and the strictest error-elimination algorithm, was used for CDR3 identification, clonotype clustering and error correction. A nonparametric unseen species model with Euler transformation was used to estimate lower-bound total TCR beta diversity. TCRdb redid the processing of the public reads, applying fastp at Q25 and MiXCR, and retained in-frame beta chains. Under each unique CDR3 protein, matching rows form one entry showing the most common genes and DNA. These V and J calls originate from TCRdb's pipeline instead of the authors' own analysis. This sample holds just over 800,000 distinct CDR3 sequences; under 80% were observed only once. Of the sample, around 30% is held by the ten largest clones.

The material sequenced was blood. This TCR derives from a young man in good health. Recombination linked TRBV6-2 or TRBV6-3 to TRBJ2-4, with the D gene call left open. DNA sequence: TGTGCCAGCAGTTACGGGAACATTCAGTACTTC. Its protein reads: CASSYGNIQYF.